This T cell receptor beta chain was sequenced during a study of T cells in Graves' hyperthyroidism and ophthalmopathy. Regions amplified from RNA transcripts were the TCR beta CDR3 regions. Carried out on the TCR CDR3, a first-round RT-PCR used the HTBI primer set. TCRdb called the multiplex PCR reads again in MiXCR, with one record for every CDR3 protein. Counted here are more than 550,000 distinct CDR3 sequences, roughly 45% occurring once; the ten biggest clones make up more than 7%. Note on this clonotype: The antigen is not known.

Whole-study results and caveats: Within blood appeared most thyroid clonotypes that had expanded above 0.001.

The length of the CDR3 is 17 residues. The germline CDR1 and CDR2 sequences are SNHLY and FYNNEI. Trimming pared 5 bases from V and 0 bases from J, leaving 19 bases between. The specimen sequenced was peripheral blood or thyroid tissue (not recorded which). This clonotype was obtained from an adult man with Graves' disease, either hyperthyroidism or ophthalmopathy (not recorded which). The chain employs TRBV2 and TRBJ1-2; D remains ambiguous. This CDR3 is CASSLSGTPGSNYGYTF. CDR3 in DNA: TGTGCCAGCAGTTTATCGGGCACGCCAGGATCTAACTATGGCTACACCTTC.